This TCR beta chain was captured in a study of identical twins. TCRdb redid the calling of the 5' RACE reads with MiXCR, one entry per CDR3 protein. The sample lists around 530,000 distinct CDR3 sequences, 15% occurring once. All of the donors were Caucasians in good health. This clonotype was detected many times. What it binds is unknown. Findings of the study overall: Beta out-of-frame sequences displayed a weaker excess of sharing between twins. The authors drew conclusions from cross-sectional statistical analysis rather than following the same donors.

The CDR3 has 16 amino acids. Trimming removed 4 bases from V and 6 bases from J; junction bases left unmatched: 6. Germline CDR1 reads SGHDN; CDR2 reads FVKESK. These data also featured in a second study, about yellow fever vaccine responses in identical twins. That source notes: As reported, the vaccine T cell response of twins seemed partly convergent and partly personalized.

The rearrangement uses TRBV14 and TRBJ2-1, with 13 positions matching TRBD2. The clonotype originates from a woman aged 18-29 years in good health. The source material was CD4+ T cells sorted from blood. CDR3 DNA: TGTGCCAGCAGCCCCCCGGGACTAGCGGGGAGCAATGAGCAGTTCTTC. Translating gives CASSPPGLAGSNEQFF. Full variable domain (rest looked up from reference TRBV14 and TRBJ2-1): EAGVTQFPSHSVIEKGQTVTLRCDPISGHDNLYWYRRVMGKEIKFLLHFVKESKQDESGMPNNRFLAERTGGTYSTLKVQPAELEDSGVYFCASSPPGLAGSNEQFFGPGTRLTVL.